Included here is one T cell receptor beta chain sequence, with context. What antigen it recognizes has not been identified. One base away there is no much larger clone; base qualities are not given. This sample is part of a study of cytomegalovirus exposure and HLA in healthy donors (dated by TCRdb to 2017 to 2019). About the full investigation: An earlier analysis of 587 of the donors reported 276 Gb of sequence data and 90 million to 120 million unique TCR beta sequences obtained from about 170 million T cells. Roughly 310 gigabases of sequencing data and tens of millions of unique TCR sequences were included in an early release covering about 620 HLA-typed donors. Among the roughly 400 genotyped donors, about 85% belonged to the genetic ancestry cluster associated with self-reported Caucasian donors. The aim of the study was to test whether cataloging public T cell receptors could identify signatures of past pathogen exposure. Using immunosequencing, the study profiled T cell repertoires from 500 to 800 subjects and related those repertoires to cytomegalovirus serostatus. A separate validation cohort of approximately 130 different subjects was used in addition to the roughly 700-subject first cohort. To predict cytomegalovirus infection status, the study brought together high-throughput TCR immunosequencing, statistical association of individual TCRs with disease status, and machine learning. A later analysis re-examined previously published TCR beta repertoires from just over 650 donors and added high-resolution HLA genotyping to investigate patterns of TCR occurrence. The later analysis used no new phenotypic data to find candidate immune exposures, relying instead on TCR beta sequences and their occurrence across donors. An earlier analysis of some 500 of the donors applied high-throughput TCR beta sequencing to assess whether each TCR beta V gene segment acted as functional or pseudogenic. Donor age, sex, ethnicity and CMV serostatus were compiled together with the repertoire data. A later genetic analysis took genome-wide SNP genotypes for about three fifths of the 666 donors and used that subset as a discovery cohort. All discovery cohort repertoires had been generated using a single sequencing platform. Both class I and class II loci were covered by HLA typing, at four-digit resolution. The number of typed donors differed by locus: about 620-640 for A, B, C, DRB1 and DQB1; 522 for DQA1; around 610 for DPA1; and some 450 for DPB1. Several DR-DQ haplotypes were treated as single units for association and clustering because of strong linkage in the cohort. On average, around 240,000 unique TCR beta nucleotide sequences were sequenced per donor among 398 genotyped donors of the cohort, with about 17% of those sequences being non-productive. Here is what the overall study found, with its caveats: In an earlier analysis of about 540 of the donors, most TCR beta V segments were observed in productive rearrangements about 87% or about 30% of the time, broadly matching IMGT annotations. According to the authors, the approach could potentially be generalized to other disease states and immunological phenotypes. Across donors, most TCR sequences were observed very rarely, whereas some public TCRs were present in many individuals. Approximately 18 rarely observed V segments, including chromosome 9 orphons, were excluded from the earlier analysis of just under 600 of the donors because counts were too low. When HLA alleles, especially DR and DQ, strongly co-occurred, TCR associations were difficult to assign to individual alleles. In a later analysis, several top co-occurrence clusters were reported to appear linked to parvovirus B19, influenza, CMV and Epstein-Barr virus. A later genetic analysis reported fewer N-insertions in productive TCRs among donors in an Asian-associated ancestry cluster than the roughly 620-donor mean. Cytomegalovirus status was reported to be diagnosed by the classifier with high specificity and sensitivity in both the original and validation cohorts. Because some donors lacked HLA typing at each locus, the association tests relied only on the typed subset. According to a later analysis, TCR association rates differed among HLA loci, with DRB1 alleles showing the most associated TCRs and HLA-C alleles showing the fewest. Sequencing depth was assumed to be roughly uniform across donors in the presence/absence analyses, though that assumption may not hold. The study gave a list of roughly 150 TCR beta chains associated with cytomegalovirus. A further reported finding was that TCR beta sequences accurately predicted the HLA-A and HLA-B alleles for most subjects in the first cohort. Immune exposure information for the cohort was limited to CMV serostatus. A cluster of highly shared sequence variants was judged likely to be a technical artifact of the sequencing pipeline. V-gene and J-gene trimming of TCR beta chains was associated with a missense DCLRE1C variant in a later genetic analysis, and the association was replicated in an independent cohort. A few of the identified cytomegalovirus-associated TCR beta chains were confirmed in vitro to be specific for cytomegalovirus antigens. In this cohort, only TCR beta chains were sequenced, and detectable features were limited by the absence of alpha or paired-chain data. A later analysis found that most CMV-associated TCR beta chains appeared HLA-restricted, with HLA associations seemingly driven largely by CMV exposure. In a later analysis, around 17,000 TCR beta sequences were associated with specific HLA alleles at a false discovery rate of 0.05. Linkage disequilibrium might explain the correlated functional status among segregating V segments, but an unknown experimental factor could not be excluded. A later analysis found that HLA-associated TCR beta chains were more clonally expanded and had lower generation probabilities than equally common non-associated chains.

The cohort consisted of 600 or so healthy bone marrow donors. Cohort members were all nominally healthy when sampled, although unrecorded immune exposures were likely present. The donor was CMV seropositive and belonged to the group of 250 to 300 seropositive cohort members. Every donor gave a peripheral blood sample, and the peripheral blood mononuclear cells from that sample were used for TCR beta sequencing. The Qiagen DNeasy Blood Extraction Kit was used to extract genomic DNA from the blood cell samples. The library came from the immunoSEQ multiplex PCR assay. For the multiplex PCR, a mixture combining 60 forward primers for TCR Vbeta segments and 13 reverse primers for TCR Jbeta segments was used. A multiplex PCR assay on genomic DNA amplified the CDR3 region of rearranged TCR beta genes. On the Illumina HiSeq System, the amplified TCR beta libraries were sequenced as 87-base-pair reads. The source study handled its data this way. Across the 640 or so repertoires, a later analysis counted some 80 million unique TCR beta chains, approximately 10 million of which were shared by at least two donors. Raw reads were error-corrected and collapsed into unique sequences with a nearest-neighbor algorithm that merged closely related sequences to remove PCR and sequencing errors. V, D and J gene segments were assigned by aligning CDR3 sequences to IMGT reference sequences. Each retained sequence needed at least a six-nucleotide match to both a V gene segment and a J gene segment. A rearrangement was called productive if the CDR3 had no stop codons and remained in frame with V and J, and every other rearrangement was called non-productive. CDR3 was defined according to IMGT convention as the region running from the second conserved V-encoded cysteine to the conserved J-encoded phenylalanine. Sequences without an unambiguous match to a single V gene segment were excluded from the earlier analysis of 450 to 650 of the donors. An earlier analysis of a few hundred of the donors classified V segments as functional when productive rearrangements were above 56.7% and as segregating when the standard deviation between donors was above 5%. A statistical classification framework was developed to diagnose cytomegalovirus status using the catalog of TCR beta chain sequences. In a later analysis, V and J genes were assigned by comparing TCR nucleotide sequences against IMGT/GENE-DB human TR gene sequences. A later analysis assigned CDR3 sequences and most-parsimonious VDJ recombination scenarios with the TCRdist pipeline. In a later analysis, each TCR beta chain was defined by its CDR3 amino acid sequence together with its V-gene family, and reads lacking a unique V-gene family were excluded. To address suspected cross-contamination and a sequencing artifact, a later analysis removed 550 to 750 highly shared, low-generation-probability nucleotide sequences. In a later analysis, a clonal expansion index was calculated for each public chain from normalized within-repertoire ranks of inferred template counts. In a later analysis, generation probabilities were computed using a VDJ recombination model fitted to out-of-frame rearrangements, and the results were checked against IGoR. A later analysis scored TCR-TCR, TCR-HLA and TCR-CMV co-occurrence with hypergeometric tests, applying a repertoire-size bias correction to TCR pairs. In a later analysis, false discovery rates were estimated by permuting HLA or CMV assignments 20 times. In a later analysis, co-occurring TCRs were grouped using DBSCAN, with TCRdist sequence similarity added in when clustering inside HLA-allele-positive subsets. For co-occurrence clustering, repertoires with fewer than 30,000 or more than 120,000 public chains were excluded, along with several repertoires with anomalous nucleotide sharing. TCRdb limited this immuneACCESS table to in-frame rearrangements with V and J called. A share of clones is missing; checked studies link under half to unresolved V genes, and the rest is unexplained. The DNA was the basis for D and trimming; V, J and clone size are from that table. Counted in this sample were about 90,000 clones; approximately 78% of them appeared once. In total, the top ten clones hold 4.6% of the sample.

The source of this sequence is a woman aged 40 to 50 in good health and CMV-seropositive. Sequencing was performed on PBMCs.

The CDR3 is CASSVGRGTYEQYF. DNA sequence: TGTGCCAGCAGCGTAGGACGGGGGACCTACGAGCAGTACTTC. The sequence joins TRBV9 to TRBJ2-7, and perhaps TRBD2 as D gene, on 6 matching bases. V loses 0 bases, J loses 2 bases, and the germline ends lie 9 bases apart. Looking up the germline V gene yields CDR1 SGDLS and CDR2 YYNGEE. Measured from the cysteine to the phenylalanine, the CDR3 is 14 residues long. Just CDR3 DNA is preserved here, 42 bases in frame from base 1.